This T cell receptor (beta chain) was profiled in a study of regulatory T cells in long-lasting Graves disease. Study-wide results and limits: Patients with persistent disease shared 2,900 or so public clonotypes, outpacing the 966 shared by new patients.

Arm-PCR of CDR3 regions with iRepertoire HTBI primers generated TCR beta libraries. TCRdb reanalysed the multiplex PCR reads using MiXCR and keeps one entry per CDR3 protein. The sample contains over 450,000 distinct CDR3 sequences, 12% of which appear only once. The time point here: newly diagnosed GD, antithyroid drugs for less than 3 months. RNA isolated from PBMCs was used to make the TCR library. Of note for this clonotype: Its antigen is not known.

These same records also appear under a second study, on T cells in Graves' hyperthyroidism and ophthalmopathy.

The material sequenced was peripheral blood mononuclear cells (PBMCs), taken at new diagnosis, from a patient treated with antithyroid drugs. The origin of this receptor is a woman in her thirties with Graves disease.

CDR3 residues: CASRGGRGTDTQYF. CDR3 sequence (DNA): TGTGCCAGCAGGGGCGGGAGGGGCACAGATACGCAGTATTTT. The V and J genes are TRBV2 and TRBJ2-3; 9 positions match TRBD2. Germline V gene data show CDR1 as SNHLY and CDR2 as FYNNEI. The CDR3 consists of 14 residues. V was pared by 6 bases and J by 1 base, with 2 bases of the junction left unmatched.